The entry that follows covers one T cell receptor beta chain sequence. Its specific antigen is unknown. No base quality values were provided; no much bigger clone lies one nucleotide off. Ficoll-Paque density gradient centrifugation was used to isolate PBMCs. This sample was taken from a study of T-cell memory formation after mild COVID-19 (dated by TCRdb to the early 2020s). About the study as a whole: TCR sequence clusters from the two donors were found to be largely donor specific. The cohort was made up of two young adult volunteers, one female and one male, who were previously healthy. In a couple of donors, T-cell clones that expanded and contracted after mild COVID-19 were tracked by sequencing TCRalpha and TCRbeta repertoires over time.

The study at large found these results: Contracting CD4+ clones appeared mostly in the CM and EM memory subsets, whereas CD8+ clones were enriched in EMRA. Some responding clones were found in pre-infection memory, which suggests that pre-existing cross-reactive memory T cells took part in the SARS-CoV-2 response. Clones contracting from day 15 to 85 had balanced CD4/CD8 phenotypes, while a second wave expanding from day 15 to 37 was biased towards CD4+. The study covered only two mild cases, and larger cohorts including severe cases with pre-infection samples were considered necessary. SARS-CoV-2 specificity of the second-wave clones peaking on day 37 was not confirmed.

The germline V gene (reference sequence) sets CDR1 to DFQATT and CDR2 to SNEGSKA. Inclusive of the bounding cysteine and phenylalanine, the CDR3 is 14 residues long. The kept DNA is CDR3 alone, 42 bases in frame from the first base. The V and J ends are trimmed by 0 bases and 0 bases, leaving 6 bases between them. Sequenced using an Illumina NovaSeq 6000. Using 5'RACE with constant-segment primers, TCRalpha and TCRbeta cDNA libraries were constructed, with sample barcodes and unique molecular identifiers added in the process. Trizol reagent was used to extract RNA from every sample. The libraries were amplified in two PCR steps, and the second step added a second sample barcode and Illumina TruSeq adapters. The libraries were sequenced on an Illumina NovaSeq using 2 x 150 bp paired-end reads. In the source study's methods: With migec v1.2.7, reads were demultiplexed and then collapsed into UMI-guided consensus sequences. With mixcr v2.1.11, UMI consensuses were aligned to TRA and TRB V and J templates and assembled into clonotypes. Clonotypes were classified as expanded or contracted when called significant by both edgeR and NoisET, with noise models trained on biological replicates. edgeR calls used a false discovery rate-adjusted p below 0.01 and a log2 fold-change threshold of 1. As an exploratory analysis of dynamics, max-normalized trajectories of the 1000 most abundant clonotypes were examined with PCA combined with hierarchical clustering. Each responding clone was given a CD4 or CD8 phenotype based on the CD4+ and CD8+ repertoires, which had been sequenced separately. TCRdb took the public reads, trimmed them with fastp at Q25, ran MiXCR for clone calling and kept in-frame beta chains. Rows are combined by CDR3 protein, so each entry shows the most common genes and DNA. The V and J calls, along with clone size, are taken from TCRdb and not from the paper's own processing. The sample profile shows tens of thousands of distinct CDR3 sequences; around 30% of them were found once. The ten largest clones represent roughly 45% of the sample.

The chain couples TRBV20-1 to TRBJ2-1; no D segment can be confidently identified. The TCR was taken from a man aged 18 to 29 who had mild COVID-19 (a few samples of this study predate the infection). The sample titles of this study are shuffled in the database, so cell type and time point are left out; the donor was told from shared clones. Sequencing input: PBMCs or a T cell subset sorted from them (not recorded which). CDR3 loop: CSARDAGSYNEQFF. The nucleotides read TGCAGTGCTAGAGACGCTGGCTCCTACAATGAGCAGTTCTTC.